This T cell receptor beta chain derives from a study of blood T cell repertoires in COVID-19. Study-level information: The samples span acute and convalescent COVID-19 from the United States, Italy and Spain.

Grouping used clinical history reported by participants in a survey and questionnaire. From germline, CDR1 is MNHEY and CDR2 SVGAGI. The CDR3 covers 13 residues. V was clipped by 6 bases and J by 11 bases; unmatched bases: 9. Authors' data handling: Reference gene primer amplification gave nucleated cell count estimates. The protocol was immunoSEQ multiplex PCR, while the TCRdb copy is restricted to in-frame clones and leaves out a portion. V and J calls plus clone size are reproduced from that table; the DNA served to infer D and trimming. In the table there are about 250,000 clones, approximately 86% of which are singletons.

Material for sequencing was PBMCs or T cells enriched from blood (not recorded which). The chain combines TRBV6-5 with TRBJ2-4; 8 bases line up with TRBD1. The clonotype was recovered from a woman aged 25 to 39 with acute COVID-19. This CDR3 reads CASSTGTGNFQYF. CDR3 DNA sequence: TGTGCCAGCAGCACCGGGACAGGCAACTTTCAGTACTTC.